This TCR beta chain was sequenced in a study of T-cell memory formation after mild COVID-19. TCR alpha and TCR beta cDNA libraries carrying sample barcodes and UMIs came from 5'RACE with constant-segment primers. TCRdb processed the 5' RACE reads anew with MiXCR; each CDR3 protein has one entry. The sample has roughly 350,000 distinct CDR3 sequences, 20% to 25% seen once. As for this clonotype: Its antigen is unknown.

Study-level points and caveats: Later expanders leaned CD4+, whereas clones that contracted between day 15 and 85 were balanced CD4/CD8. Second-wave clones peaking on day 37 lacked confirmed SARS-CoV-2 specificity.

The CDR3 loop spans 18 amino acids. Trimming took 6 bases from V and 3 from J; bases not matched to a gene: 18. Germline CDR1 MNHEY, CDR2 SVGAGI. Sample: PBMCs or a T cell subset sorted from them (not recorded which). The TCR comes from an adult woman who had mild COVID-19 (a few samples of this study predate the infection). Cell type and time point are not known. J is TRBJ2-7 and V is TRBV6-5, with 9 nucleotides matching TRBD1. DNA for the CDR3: TGTGCCAGCAGACGTACCTCCGCACAGGGGGCCCCCCGCTACGAGCAGTACTTC. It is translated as CASRRTSAQGAPRYEQYF.